One and the same sample provided the 24 T cell receptor beta chains below, sequenced in a study of beta chain features in type 1 diabetes. What was sequenced were expressed TCRB transcripts, since all of the isolated RNA had been reverse transcribed. Repertoires were generated with immunoSEQ multiplex PCR, while TCRdb's copy carries only in-frame clones and drops some. Of about 130,000 clones in the sample, about 8.7% were seen once. The sample taken for sequencing was central memory CD4+ T cells from blood. The receptors stem from a man younger than 35 in good health.

A single count supports this clone. The chain has TRBV6-1 and TRBJ2-5; the D gene is possibly TRBD2 (7 bases). The CDR3 is made up of 21 amino acids. Trimming shortened V by 2 bases and J by 5 bases, and 33 bases separated the two germline ends. The germline CDR1 and CDR2 sequences are MNHNS and SASEGT. The CDR3 reads CASSENRWGGLVSTLVETQYF. DNA for the CDR3: TGTGCCAGCAGTGAAAATCGATGGGGGGGCCTTGTGTCAACCTTAGTGGAGACCCAGTACTTC.

This clone was found a few times. The rearrangement uses TRBV2 and TRBJ2-6; 8 nucleotides agree with TRBD1. With 7 bases clipped from V and 3 bases from J, the junction kept 8 bases outside the gene matches. CDR3 size: 16 residues. Germline CDR1 SNHLY, CDR2 FYNNEI. CDR3 sequence (DNA): TGTGCCAGCACCTTCCAGGGGGCAGGTGGGGCCAACGTCCTGACTTTC. The encoded protein is CASTFQGAGGANVLTF.

J is TRBJ2-2 and V is TRBV5-1; TRBD2 matches 10 bases. Germline CDR1 and CDR2: SGHRS and YFSETQ. The CDR3 is 18 residues long. The V segment lost 2 bases and the J segment 1 base; nucleotides outside the gene matches: 8. The DNA of the CDR3 is TGCGCCAGCAGCTTAGTTAGTGGACTAGCGGTGAACACCGGGGAGCTGTTTTTT. Amino acid sequence: CASSLVSGLAVNTGELFF.

J is TRBJ2-7 and V is TRBV5-1; D is perhaps TRBD1 (5 bases). The V gene lost 0 bases and the J gene lost 0 bases, with 19 bases spanning the gap. The CDR3 covers 18 residues. In germline, CDR1 is SGHRS, CDR2 YFSETQ. The CDR3 nucleotides are TGCGCCAGCAGCTTGGGGGGCTTTGAGGCAATGAGCTCCTACGAGCAGTACTTC. Translated, it gives CASSLGGFEAMSSYEQYF. Full variable domain (rest looked up from reference TRBV5-1 and TRBJ2-7): KAGVTQTPRYLIKTRGQQVTLSCSPISGHRSVSWYQQTPGQGLQFLFEYFSETQRNKGNFPGRFSGRQFSNSRSEMNVSTLELGDSALYLCASSLGGFEAMSSYEQYFGPGTRLTVT.

This clone has a handful of counts. The chain recombines TRBV4-1 with TRBJ1-1; 8 positions match TRBD1. The CDR3 consists of 18 residues. The V and J ends lost 1 base and 2 bases, in that order; junction bases with no gene match: 12. Germline CDR1 is MGHRA and CDR2 is YSYEKL. CDR3 in amino acids: CASSQVMHRGQGNTEAFF. Here the CDR3 DNA reads TGCGCCAGCAGCCAAGTCATGCATCGAGGACAGGGAAACACTGAAGCTTTCTTT.

This clone was counted a few times. The chain is built from TRBV2 and TRBJ2-5; the match to TRBD2 covers 7 bases. This CDR3 has 11 amino acids. The germline gives CDR1 SNHLY, CDR2 FYNNEI. The V and J ends lost 7 bases and 13 bases, in that order; junction bases with no gene match: 9. CDR3 protein: CASTTGGRRYF. The CDR3 region has the DNA TGTGCCAGCACCACGGGGGGACGGAGGTACTTC.

The table lists this clone with many counts. The rearrangement uses TRBV29-1 and TRBJ2-5; the D gene is possibly TRBD1 (5 bases). Looked up from germline, CDR1 is SQVTM and CDR2 is ANQGSEA. The CDR3 is 13 residues long. The ends were cut back, 8 bases at V and 0 bases at J, with 13 bases in the middle. As DNA, the CDR3 is TGCAGCTCCCAGGGCCCCAACCAAGAGACCCAGTACTTC. Its protein product is CSSQGPNQETQYF.

The rearrangement uses TRBV19 and TRBJ2-7, with D possibly being TRBD1 (6 bases). The CDR3 is 14 residues long. With 3 bases removed from V and 2 bases from J, the gap between germline ends came to 11 bases. Germline CDR1 LNHDA, CDR2 SQIVND (reference sequence). CDR3 DNA sequence: TGTGCCAGTAGTATGGACAGTTCGACCTACGAGCAGTACTTC. Protein product: CASSMDSSTYEQYF. The entire variable domain, with the rest obtained from reference TRBV19 and TRBJ2-7, is as follows: DGGITQSPKYLFRKEGQNVTLSCEQNLNHDAMYWYRQDPGQGLRLIYYSQIVNDFQKGDIAEGYSVSREKKESFPLTVTSAQKNPTAFYLCASSMDSSTYEQYFGPGTRLTVT.

The chain has TRBV5-1 and TRBJ2-3; D call uncertain. Germline lookup yields CDR1 SGHRS and CDR2 YFSETQ. Between the trimmed V and J ends, which lost 3 bases and 5 bases, there was a span of 7 bases. This CDR3 contains 12 residues. The CDR3 here is CASSSILDTQYF. The CDR3 coding sequence is TGCGCCAGCAGCTCAATTTTAGATACGCAGTATTTT.

The chain couples TRBV6-5 to TRBJ1-5; D gene ambiguous. The CDR3 has 13 residues. Trimming pared 2 bases from V and 5 bases from J, leaving 7 bases between. Germline V gene lookup returns CDR1 MNHEY and CDR2 SVGAGI. CDR3 sequence: CASSYQMDQPQHF. DNA for the CDR3: TGTGCCAGCAGTTACCAGATGGATCAGCCCCAGCATTTT.

The gene calls are TRBV5-1 and TRBJ2-2, with TRBD1 identical over 8 bases. Germline CDR1 and CDR2: SGHRS and YFSETQ. The CDR3 consists of 15 residues. Losses at the gene ends were 4 bases for V and 6 bases for J; bases not matched to a gene: 8. CDR3 coding DNA: TGCGCCAGCAGCCATAGGACAGGGAGCGCCGGGGAGCTGTTTTTT. It is translated as CASSHRTGSAGELFF.

CDR3 coding DNA: TGTGCCAGCAGCTTAGCCCCGACTGGTTCCTACGAGCAGTACTTC. Residues: CASSLAPTGSYEQYF. This chain links TRBV7-2 with TRBJ2-7, with D uncertain. The CDR3 contains 15 residues. V gave up 0 bases and J gave up 1 base, with 10 bases separating them. Germline assignment: CDR1 SGHTA and CDR2 FQGNSA.

The rearrangement uses TRBV7-2 and TRBJ1-4; 7 bases fit TRBD1. This CDR3 comprises 16 residues. Germline V gene sequence: CDR1 SGHTA, CDR2 FQGNSA. The ends lost 5 bases at V and 0 bases at J; junction bases unmatched: 6. The CDR3 here is CASSGGGQTTNEKLFF. The CDR3 coding sequence is TGTGCCAGCAGCGGAGGGGGACAGACAACTAATGAAAAACTGTTTTTT.

The chain combines TRBV19 with TRBJ2-5, with unresolved D. The CDR3 is made up of 13 amino acids. Between the trimmed V and J ends, which lost 3 bases and 0 bases, there was a span of 5 bases. Germline CDR1 LNHDA, CDR2 SQIVND (reference sequence). The CDR3: CASSIRYQETQYF. CDR3 sequence (DNA): TGTGCCAGTAGTATCAGGTACCAAGAGACCCAGTACTTC.

CDR3 amino acids: CSAEGRGEQFF. The CDR3 nucleotides read TGCAGTGCTGAGGGTAGAGGAGAGCAGTTCTTC. The chain is built from TRBV20-1 and TRBJ2-1, with D possibly TRBD2 on 5 matching bases. The CDR3 consists of 11 residues. Germline lookup yields CDR1 DFQATT and CDR2 SNEGSKA (reference sequence). V was cut by 5 bases and J by 10 bases, with 12 bases left in between.

This clone was seen a few times. The chain joins TRBV28 to TRBJ1-6, with D unclear. There are 15 residues in the CDR3. Germline lookup yields CDR1 MDHEN and CDR2 SYDVKM. V lost 2 bases to trimming and J lost 13 bases, with 18 bases between them. CDR3 DNA: TGTGCCAGCAGTTTACGGACGGCGGGTTTTACGCCCCTCCACTTT. The encoded protein is CASSLRTAGFTPLHF. Complete variable domain (other parts from reference TRBV28 and TRBJ1-6): DVKVTQSSRYLVKRTGEKVFLECVQDMDHENMFWYRQDPGLGLRLIYFSYDVKMKEKGDIPEGYSVSREKKERFSLILESASTNQTSMYLCASSLRTAGFTPLHFGNGTRLTVT.

This clone was detected only a few times. This sequence joins TRBV5-1 and TRBJ1-2; tentatively, D is TRBD1 (6 bases). Germline V lookup: CDR1 SGHRS, CDR2 YFSETQ. Trimming took 3 bases from V and 1 from J, leaving 10 bases between them. This CDR3 is 14 amino acids long. The DNA for the CDR3 is TGCGCCAGCAGCTCAAAGGACAGTAACTATGGCTACACCTTC. Translating it yields CASSSKDSNYGYTF.

The V gene is TRBV18, the J gene TRBJ1-6, with a weak D call TRBD1 (5 bases). CDR1 is KGHSH, CDR2 LQKENI, per germline. The CDR3 covers 14 residues. Trimming left V 3 bases short and J 8 bases short, with 11 bases between. The CDR3 nucleotides are TGTGCCAGCTCACCCGGGGGTAAGGATTCACCCCTCCACTTT. Its translation is CASSPGGKDSPLHF.

This clone was counted between two and nine times. The J gene is TRBJ1-6, the V gene TRBV27, with no clear D. V was clipped by 2 bases and J by 7 bases, with 6 bases between them. Germline-derived CDR1 and CDR2 are MNHEY and SMNVEV (reference sequence). CDR3 size: 13 residues. Here the CDR3 reads CASSLKENSPLHF. Written as DNA, the CDR3 is TGTGCCAGCAGTTTAAAAGAGAATTCACCCCTCCACTTT.

This chain joins TRBV7-2 and TRBJ2-1; 8 bases match TRBD1. Per germline, CDR1 SGHTA and CDR2 FQGNSA. Trimming took 5 bases from V and 4 from J; bases not matched to a gene: 10. The CDR3 is 16 amino acids. Here the CDR3 DNA reads TGTGCCAGCAGCCTCTCAGGGGGCCTCCTTTACAATGAGCAGTTCTTC. Residues: CASSLSGGLLYNEQFF.

The V gene is TRBV2, the J gene TRBJ2-7; 7 nucleotides line up with TRBD1. The V gene's germline CDR1 is SNHLY and CDR2 FYNNEI. This CDR3 contains 14 residues. V was clipped by 4 bases and J by 4 bases; unmatched bases: 7. The DNA of the CDR3 is TGTGCCAGCAGTGTGAGGCAGGGGGTTTACGAGCAGTACTTC. Translation gives CASSVRQGVYEQYF.

The chain uses TRBV5-1 and TRBJ2-7, with 9 bases aligning to TRBD2. The germline CDR1 and CDR2 sequences are SGHRS and YFSETQ. After removal of 4 bases from V and 0 bases from J, the junction contained 5 bases not matched to a gene. The length of the CDR3 is 15 residues. The CDR3, as DNA: TGCGCCAGCAGCCATAGCGGGGGAAGCTCCTACGAGCAGTACTTC. It encodes CASSHSGGSSYEQYF.

The chain combines TRBV2 with TRBJ1-2; D uncertain. V lost 5 bases, J lost 4 bases, and 20 bases lay in between. The CDR3 spans 16 residues. Germline CDR1 reads SNHLY; CDR2 reads FYNNEI. Here the CDR3 DNA reads TGTGCCAGCAGTTCCCGCGGTGGGTCAGACTTCTATGGCTACACCTTC. Translated, it gives CASSSRGGSDFYGYTF.

This clone appeared many times. This sequence joins TRBV25-1 and TRBJ2-3; D is perhaps TRBD1 (7 bases). CDR3 size: 13 residues. Germline V gives CDR1 MGHDK, CDR2 SYGVNS. Trimming removed 6 bases at V and 6 bases at J, with 13 bases between. The CDR3 region has the DNA TGTGCCAGCAGGGGGGCAGGGGGGGATACGCAGTATTTT. As protein: CASRGAGGDTQYF.